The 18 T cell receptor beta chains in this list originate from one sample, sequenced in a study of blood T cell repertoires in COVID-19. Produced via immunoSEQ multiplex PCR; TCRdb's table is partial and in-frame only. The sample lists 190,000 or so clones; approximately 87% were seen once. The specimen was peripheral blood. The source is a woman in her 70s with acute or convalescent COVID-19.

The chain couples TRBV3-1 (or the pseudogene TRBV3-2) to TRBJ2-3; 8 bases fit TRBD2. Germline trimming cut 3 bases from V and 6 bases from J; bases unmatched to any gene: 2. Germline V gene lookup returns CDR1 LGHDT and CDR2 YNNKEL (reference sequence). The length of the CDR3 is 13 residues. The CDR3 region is CASSHGGADTQYF. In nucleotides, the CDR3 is TGTGCCAGCAGCCACGGGGGGGCGGATACGCAGTATTTT.

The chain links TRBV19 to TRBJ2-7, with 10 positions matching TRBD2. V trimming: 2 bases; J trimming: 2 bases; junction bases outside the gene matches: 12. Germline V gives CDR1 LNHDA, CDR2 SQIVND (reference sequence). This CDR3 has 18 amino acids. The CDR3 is CASSIQASGGLTPYEQYF. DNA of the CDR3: TGTGCCAGTAGTATACAGGCTAGCGGGGGCCTGACTCCCTACGAGCAGTACTTC.

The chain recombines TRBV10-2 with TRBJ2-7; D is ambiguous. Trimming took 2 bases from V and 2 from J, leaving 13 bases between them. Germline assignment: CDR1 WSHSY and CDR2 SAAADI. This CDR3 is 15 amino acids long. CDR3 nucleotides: TGCGCCAGCAGTGAGAGTGGCGGCGCGGCCTACGAGCAGTACTTC. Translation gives CASSESGGAAYEQYF.

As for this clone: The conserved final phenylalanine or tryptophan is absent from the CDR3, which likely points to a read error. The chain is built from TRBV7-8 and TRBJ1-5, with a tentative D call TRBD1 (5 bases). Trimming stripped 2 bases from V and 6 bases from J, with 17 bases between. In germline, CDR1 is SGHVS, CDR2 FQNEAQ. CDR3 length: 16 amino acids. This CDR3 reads CASSLLGRRGGQPQHL. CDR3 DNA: TGTGCCAGCAGCTTATTGGGGCGGCGAGGCGGTCAGCCCCAGCATCTT.

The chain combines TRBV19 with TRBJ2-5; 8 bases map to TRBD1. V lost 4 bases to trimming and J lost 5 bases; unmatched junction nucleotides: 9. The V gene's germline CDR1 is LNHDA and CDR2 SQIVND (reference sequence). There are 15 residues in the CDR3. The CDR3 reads CASSSQGALRETQYF. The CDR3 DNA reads TGTGCCAGTAGTAGTCAGGGGGCTTTGCGGGAGACCCAGTACTTC.

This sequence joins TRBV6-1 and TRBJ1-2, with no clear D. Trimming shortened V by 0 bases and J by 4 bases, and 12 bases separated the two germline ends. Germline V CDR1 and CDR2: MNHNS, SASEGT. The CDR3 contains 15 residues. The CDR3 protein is CASSEASVATYGYTF. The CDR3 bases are TGTGCCAGCAGTGAAGCGAGTGTAGCAACCTATGGCTACACCTTC.

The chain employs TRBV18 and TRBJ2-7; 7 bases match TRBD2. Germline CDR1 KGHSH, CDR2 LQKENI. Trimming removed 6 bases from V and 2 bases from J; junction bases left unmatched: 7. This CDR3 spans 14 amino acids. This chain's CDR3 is CASSRTRGPYEQYF. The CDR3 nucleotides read TGTGCCAGCTCTCGGACTAGGGGACCCTACGAGCAGTACTTC. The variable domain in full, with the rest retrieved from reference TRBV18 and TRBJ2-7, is NAGVMQNPRHLVRRRGQEARLRCSPMKGHSHVYWYRQLPEEGLKFMVYLQKENIIDESGMPKERFSAEFPKEGPSILRIQQVVRGDSAAYFCASSRTRGPYEQYFGPGTRLTVT.

CDR3 nucleotides: TGTGCCAGCAGCTTAATCTCCGGGAGGGCCTCCAATGAGCAGTTCTTC. Translation: CASSLISGRASNEQFF. The chain carries TRBV7-2 and TRBJ2-1, with 8 bases that match TRBD2. The ends lost 2 bases at V and 6 bases at J; junction bases unmatched: 9. The germline CDR1 and CDR2 sequences are SGHTA and FQGNSA. The CDR3 contains 16 residues.

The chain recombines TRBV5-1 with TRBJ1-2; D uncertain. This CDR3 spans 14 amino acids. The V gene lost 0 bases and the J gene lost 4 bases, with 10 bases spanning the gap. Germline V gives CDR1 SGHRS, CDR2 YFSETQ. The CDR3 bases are TGCGCCAGCAGCTTGGCCCCGGGAACCTATGGCTACACCTTC. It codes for CASSLAPGTYGYTF.

The CDR3 loop reads CAIMGGTNEAFF. The DNA of the CDR3 is TGTGCCATCATGGGAGGGACAAACGAAGCTTTCTTT. J is TRBJ1-1 and V is TRBV10-3; possible D gene TRBD1, 6 bases. The CDR3 totals 12 residues. Trimming removed 7 bases at V and 8 bases at J, with 14 bases between. CDR1 is ENHRY and CDR2 is SYGVKD in the germline V gene.

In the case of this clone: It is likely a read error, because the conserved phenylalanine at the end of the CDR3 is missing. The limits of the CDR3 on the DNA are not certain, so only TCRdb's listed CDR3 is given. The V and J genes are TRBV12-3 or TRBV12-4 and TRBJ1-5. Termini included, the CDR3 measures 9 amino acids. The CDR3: CASTDAGQL.

The CDR3 sequence: CSADSGGAGETQYF. The CDR3 region has the DNA TGCAGCGCTGATAGCGGGGGGGCGGGAGAGACCCAGTACTTC. The chain is built from TRBV29-1 and TRBJ2-5; 11 nucleotides agree with TRBD2. Germline-derived CDR1 and CDR2 are SQVTM and ANQGSEA. The CDR3 sequence is 14 residues long. Germline trimming cut 7 bases from V and 4 bases from J; bases unmatched to any gene: 8.

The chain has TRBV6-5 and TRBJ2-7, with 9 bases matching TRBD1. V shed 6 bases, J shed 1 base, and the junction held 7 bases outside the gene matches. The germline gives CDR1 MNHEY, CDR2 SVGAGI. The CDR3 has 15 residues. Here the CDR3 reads CASRPPGTGSYEQYF. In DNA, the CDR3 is TGTGCCAGCAGGCCACCGGGGACAGGGTCCTACGAGCAGTACTTC.

Here the CDR3 DNA reads TGCAGCGTCAATGGACAGGGGTTCTACGAGCAGTACTTC. Amino acids: CSVNGQGFYEQYF. The chain recombines TRBV29-1 with TRBJ2-7, with 9 bases aligning to TRBD1. This CDR3 is 13 amino acids long. Germline lookup yields CDR1 SQVTM and CDR2 ANQGSEA. The trim removed 6 bases at V and 3 bases at J, leaving 6 bases unmatched.

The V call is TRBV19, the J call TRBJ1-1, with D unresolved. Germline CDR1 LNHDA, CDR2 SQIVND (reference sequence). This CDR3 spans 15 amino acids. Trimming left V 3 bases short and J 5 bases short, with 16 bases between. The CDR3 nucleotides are TGTGCCAGTAGTATCCTATCCTCCGCGGGGACTGAAGCTTTCTTT. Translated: CASSILSSAGTEAFF. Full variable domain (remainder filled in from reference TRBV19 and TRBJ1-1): DGGITQSPKYLFRKEGQNVTLSCEQNLNHDAMYWYRQDPGQGLRLIYYSQIVNDFQKGDIAEGYSVSREKKESFPLTVTSAQKNPTAFYLCASSILSSAGTEAFFGQGTRLTVV.

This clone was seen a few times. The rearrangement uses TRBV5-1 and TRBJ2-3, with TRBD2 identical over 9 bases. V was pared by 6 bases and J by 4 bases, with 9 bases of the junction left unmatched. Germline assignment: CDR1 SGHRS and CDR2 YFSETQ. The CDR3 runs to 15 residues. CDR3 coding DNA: TGCGCCAGCACATCAGGCGGGGGGGAGGCAGATACGCAGTATTTT. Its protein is CASTSGGGEADTQYF.

The CDR3 loop reads CASSLDRGGNQPQHF. Written as DNA, the CDR3 is TGTGCCAGCAGTTTAGACAGGGGAGGCAATCAGCCCCAGCATTTT. The chain uses TRBV27 and TRBJ1-5; TRBD1 agrees at 8 bases. CDR1 is MNHEY, CDR2 SMNVEV, per germline (reference sequence). The CDR3 has 15 residues. V dropped 2 bases and J dropped 2; count of bases not matched to a gene: 2.

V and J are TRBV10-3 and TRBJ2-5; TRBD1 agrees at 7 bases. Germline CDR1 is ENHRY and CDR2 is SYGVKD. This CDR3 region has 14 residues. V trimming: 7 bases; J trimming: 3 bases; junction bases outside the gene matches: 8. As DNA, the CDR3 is TGTGCCATCAAGCCCAGGCAGGGGGAAGAGACCCAGTACTTC. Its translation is CAIKPRQGEETQYF.